This TCR beta chain is drawn from a study of blood T cell repertoires in COVID-19. Study as a whole: From the United States, Italy and Spain came samples of acute and convalescent COVID-19. Nucleic acid was either cDNA or gDNA, and it came from T cells, B-cell-depleted T cells, or PBMCs.

In the original processing: Reference gene primer amplification gave estimated nucleated cell counts. Repertoires were generated with immunoSEQ multiplex PCR, while TCRdb's copy carries only in-frame clones and drops some. Clone size and V and J calls were adopted from that table, with D and trimming inferred from the DNA. The repertoire consists of just over 35,000 clones, with roughly 87% occurring once and the leading ten covering 20% to 25%. The CDR3 length is 15 residues. Trimming cost V 4 bases and J 4 bases, with 17 bases left between them. The germline CDR1 and CDR2 sequences are SEHNR and FQNEAQ (reference sequence).

The sample comprised peripheral blood. The chain is built from TRBV7-9 and TRBJ2-7; tentatively, D is TRBD1 (7 bases). The receptor's source is a man aged 55 to 70 with acute or convalescent COVID-19. CDR3 amino acids: CASSSTGRHRYEQYF. CDR3 sequence (DNA): TGTGCCAGCAGCTCGACAGGGAGGCACAGATACGAGCAGTACTTC.